The next 9 T cell receptor beta chains were all read from a single sample in a study of T cell repertoires in cytomegalovirus infection. TCRdb recomputed calls from the reads with MiXCR, one row per CDR3 protein. Here the sample spans about 890,000 distinct CDR3 sequences, around 30% being singletons. Their specific antigens are unknown. The sample was cultured CD8+ T cells from PBMCs, taken from culture after CMV antigen stimulation. These receptors were collected from a human donor in good health (CMV status not recorded). Some clones in this sample may be carry-over from other donors' samples.

This clonotype was picked up many times. The chain joins TRBV27 to TRBJ2-3, with a tentative D call TRBD2 (5 bases). The CDR3 extends over 18 amino acids. Trimming left V 0 bases short and J 0 bases short, with 16 bases between. CDR1 is MNHEY and CDR2 is SMNVEV in the germline V gene (reference sequence). CDR3 bases: TGTGCCAGCAGTTTATCTGGCGTACTAGTTTTTAGCACAGATACGCAGTATTTT. Encoded protein: CASSLSGVLVFSTDTQYF.

This clonotype turned up a few times. This chain links TRBV6-5 with TRBJ2-1, with 13 positions matching TRBD2. CDR3 length: 14 residues. Trimming cost V 6 bases and J 9 bases; bases outside gene matches: 5. Germline V gives CDR1 MNHEY, CDR2 SVGAGI. CDR3 DNA sequence: TGTGCCAGCAGCCAACTAGCGGGGGGGCGTGAGCAGTTCTTC. Amino acids: CASSQLAGGREQFF.

This clonotype turned up a few times. This chain links TRBV27 with TRBJ2-1; TRBD2 is a possible D gene (6 bases). Germline CDR1 and CDR2: MNHEY and SMNVEV (reference sequence). This CDR3 comprises 14 residues. Trimming removed 4 bases at V and 5 bases at J, with 12 bases between. CDR3 nucleotide sequence: TGTGCCAGCAGTTCCGGGACTTTTCACAATGAGCAGTTCTTC. As protein: CASSSGTFHNEQFF.

The chain carries TRBV7-2 and TRBJ2-3, with a possible D match to TRBD2 (5 bases). In germline, CDR1 is SGHTA, CDR2 FQGNSA. The CDR3 has 16 amino acids. The V gene lost 1 base and the J gene lost 8 bases, with 19 bases spanning the gap. The CDR3 loop reads CASSLDPLPSRGTQYF. The CDR3 DNA reads TGTGCCAGCAGCTTAGACCCCCTTCCTAGCAGAGGTACGCAGTATTTT.

This sequence joins TRBV12-3 or TRBV12-4 and TRBJ2-3; 7 nucleotides agree with TRBD2. The ends lost 6 bases at V and 2 bases at J; junction bases unmatched: 11. This CDR3 has 16 amino acids. CDR3 residues: CASRRGTTKSTDTQYF. In DNA form, the CDR3 reads TGTGCCAGCAGGCGTGGGACTACCAAGTCCACAGATACGCAGTATTTT.

The chain employs TRBV7-6 and TRBJ1-2; D gene unclear. The CDR3 spans 14 residues. Per germline, CDR1 SGHVS and CDR2 FNYEAQ. V lost 2 bases, J lost 2 bases, and 9 bases lay in between. The CDR3 sequence is CASSLSASNYGYTF. The CDR3, as DNA: TGTGCCAGCAGCTTATCCGCCAGCAACTATGGCTACACCTTC.

The CDR3 loop is CAIRVSGDPYNEQFF. The DNA of the CDR3 is TGTGCCATCAGGGTTAGCGGGGATCCCTACAATGAGCAGTTCTTC. The rearrangement links TRBV10-3 to TRBJ2-1; TRBD2 matches at 8 bases. V trimming: 6 bases; J trimming: 2 bases; junction bases outside the gene matches: 6. The V gene's germline CDR1 is ENHRY and CDR2 SYGVKD. This CDR3 is 15 amino acids long.

There are many counts of this clonotype. V and J are TRBV7-8 and TRBJ2-3; 10 nucleotides line up with TRBD1. The CDR3 spans 16 residues. Looked up from germline, CDR1 is SGHVS and CDR2 is FQNEAQ. V lost 5 bases and J lost 1; bases outside the gene matches: 6. The CDR3 DNA sequence: TGTGCCAGCAGCACTACCGGGACAGGGGGCACAGATACGCAGTATTTT. Translating gives CASSTTGTGGTDTQYF.

The chain uses TRBV4-1 and TRBJ2-2; a weak D match, TRBD1 (5 bases). The CDR3 has 15 residues. Trimming shortened V by 0 bases and J by 6 bases, and 11 bases separated the two germline ends. Germline V lookup: CDR1 MGHRA, CDR2 YSYEKL. Here the CDR3 reads CASSQDVQGAGELFF. The CDR3 DNA is TGCGCCAGCAGCCAAGATGTTCAAGGGGCCGGGGAGCTGTTTTTT.